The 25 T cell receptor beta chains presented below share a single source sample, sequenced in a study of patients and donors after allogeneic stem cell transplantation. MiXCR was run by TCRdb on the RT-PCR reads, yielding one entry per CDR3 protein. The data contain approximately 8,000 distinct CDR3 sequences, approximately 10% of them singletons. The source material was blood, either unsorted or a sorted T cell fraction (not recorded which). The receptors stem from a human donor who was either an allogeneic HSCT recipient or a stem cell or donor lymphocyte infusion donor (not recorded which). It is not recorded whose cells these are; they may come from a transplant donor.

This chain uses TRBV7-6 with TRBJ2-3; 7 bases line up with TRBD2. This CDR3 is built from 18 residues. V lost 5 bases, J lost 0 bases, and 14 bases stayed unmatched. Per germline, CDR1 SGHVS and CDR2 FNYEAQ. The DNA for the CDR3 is TGTGCCAGCAGCGCCATGCGGGGGACCTATCTGAGCACAGATACGCAGTATTTT. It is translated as CASSAMRGTYLSTDTQYF.

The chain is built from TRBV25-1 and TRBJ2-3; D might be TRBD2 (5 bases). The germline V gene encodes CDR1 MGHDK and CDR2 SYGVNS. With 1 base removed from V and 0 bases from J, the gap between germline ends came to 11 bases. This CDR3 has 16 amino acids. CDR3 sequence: CASSEWRADSTDTQYF. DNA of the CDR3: TGTGCCAGCAGTGAATGGCGGGCAGACAGCACAGATACGCAGTATTTT.

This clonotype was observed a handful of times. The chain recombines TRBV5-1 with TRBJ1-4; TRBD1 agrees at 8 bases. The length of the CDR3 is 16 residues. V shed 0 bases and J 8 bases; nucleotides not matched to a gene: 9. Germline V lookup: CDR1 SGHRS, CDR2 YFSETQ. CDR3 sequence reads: CASSLAIQGAGEKLFF. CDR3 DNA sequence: TGCGCCAGCAGCTTGGCCATTCAGGGGGCGGGAGAAAAACTGTTTTTT.

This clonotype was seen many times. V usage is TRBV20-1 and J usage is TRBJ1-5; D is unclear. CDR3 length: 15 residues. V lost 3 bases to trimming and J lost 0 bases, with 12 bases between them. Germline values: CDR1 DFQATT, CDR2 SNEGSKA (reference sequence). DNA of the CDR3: TGCAGTGCTAGTAGGGCAGCTCATAGCAATCAGCCCCAGCATTTT. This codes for CSASRAAHSNQPQHF.

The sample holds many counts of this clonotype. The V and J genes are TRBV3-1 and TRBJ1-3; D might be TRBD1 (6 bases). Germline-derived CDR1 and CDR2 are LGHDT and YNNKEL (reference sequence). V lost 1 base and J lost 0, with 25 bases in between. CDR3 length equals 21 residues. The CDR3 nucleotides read TGTGCCAGCAGCCAAGTGTCCCTGGCAGGGGAATTCGCGCACTCTGGAAACACCATATATTTT. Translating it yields CASSQVSLAGEFAHSGNTIYF.

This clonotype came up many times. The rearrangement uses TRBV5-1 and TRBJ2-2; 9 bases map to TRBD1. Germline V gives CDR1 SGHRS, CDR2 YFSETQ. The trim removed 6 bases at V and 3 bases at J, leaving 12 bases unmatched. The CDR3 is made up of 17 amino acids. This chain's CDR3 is CASIPAAGTGYTGELFF. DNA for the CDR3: TGCGCCAGCATTCCCGCGGCCGGGACAGGGTACACCGGGGAGCTGTTTTTT.

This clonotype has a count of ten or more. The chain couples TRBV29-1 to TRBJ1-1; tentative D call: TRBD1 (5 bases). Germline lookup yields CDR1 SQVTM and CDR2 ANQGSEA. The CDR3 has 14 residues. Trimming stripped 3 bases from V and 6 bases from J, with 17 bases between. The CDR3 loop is CSVDVTLPGAEAFF. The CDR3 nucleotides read TGCAGCGTTGACGTAACTTTACCGGGGGCTGAAGCTTTCTTT.

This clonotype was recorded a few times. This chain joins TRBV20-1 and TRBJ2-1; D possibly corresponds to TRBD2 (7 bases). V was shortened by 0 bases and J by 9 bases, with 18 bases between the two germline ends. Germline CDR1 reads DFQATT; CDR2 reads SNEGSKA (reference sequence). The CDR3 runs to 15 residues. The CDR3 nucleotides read TGCAGTGCTAGAGATCCGGGGGGCCCAATGGGTGAGCAGTTCTTC. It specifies CSARDPGGPMGEQFF.

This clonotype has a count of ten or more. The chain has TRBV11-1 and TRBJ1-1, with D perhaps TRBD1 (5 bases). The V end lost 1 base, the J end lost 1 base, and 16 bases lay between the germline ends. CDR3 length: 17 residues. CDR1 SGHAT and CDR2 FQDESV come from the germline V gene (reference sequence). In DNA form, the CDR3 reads TGTGCCAGCAGCTTAGGAGAAGCCCCGGGACCGAACACTGAAGCTTTCTTT. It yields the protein CASSLGEAPGPNTEAFF. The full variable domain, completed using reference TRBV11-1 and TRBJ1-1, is EAEVAQSPRYKITEKSQAVAFWCDPISGHATLYWYRQILGQGPELLVQFQDESVVDDSQLPKDRFSAERLKGVDSTLKIQPAELGDSAMYLCASSLGEAPGPNTEAFFGQGTRLTVV.

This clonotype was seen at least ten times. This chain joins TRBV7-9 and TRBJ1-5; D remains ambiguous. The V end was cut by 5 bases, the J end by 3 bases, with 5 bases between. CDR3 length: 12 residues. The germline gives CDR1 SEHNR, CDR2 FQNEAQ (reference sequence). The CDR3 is CASSPPNQPQHF. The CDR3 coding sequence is TGTGCCAGCAGCCCGCCCAATCAGCCCCAGCATTTT.

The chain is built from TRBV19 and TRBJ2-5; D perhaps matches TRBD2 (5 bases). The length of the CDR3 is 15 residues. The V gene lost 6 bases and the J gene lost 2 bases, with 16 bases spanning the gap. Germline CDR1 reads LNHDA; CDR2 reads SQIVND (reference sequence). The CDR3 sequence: CASRVRAVAQETQYF. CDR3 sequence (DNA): TGTGCCAGTAGGGTACGAGCGGTGGCACAAGAGACCCAGTACTTC.

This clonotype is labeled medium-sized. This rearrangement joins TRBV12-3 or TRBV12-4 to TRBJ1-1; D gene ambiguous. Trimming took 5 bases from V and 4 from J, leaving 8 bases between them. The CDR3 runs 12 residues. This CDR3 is CASSIKGTEAFF. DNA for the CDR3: TGTGCCAGCAGTATCAAGGGCACTGAAGCTTTCTTT.

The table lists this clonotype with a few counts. CDR3 amino acids: CASSHGQTEAFF. Here the CDR3 DNA reads TGTGCCAGCAGTCATGGACAGACAGAAGCTTTCTTT. The V call is TRBV7-9, the J call TRBJ1-1, with D possibly matching TRBD1 (6 bases). The V gene lost 6 bases and the J gene lost 8 bases, with 13 bases spanning the gap. The CDR3 is made up of 12 amino acids. Germline V gene sequence: CDR1 SEHNR, CDR2 FQNEAQ (reference sequence).

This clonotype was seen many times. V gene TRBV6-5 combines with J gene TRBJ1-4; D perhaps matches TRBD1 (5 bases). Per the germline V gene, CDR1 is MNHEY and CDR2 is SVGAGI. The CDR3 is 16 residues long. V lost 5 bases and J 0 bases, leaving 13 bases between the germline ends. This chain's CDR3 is CASSGAGRATNEKLFF. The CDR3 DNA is TGTGCCAGCAGTGGGGCGGGAAGAGCAACTAATGAAAAACTGTTTTTT.

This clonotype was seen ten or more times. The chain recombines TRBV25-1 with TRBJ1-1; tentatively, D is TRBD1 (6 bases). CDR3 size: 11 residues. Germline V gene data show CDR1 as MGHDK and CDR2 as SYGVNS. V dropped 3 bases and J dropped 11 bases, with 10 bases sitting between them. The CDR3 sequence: CASSDRGRAFF. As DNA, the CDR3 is TGTGCCAGCAGTGACAGGGGTAGGGCTTTCTTT.

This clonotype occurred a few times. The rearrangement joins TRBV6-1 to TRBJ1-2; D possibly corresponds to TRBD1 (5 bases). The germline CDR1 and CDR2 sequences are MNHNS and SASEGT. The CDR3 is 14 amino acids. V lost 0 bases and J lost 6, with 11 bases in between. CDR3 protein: CASSEAGAVDGYTF. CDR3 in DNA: TGTGCCAGCAGTGAAGCTGGGGCAGTAGATGGCTACACCTTC.

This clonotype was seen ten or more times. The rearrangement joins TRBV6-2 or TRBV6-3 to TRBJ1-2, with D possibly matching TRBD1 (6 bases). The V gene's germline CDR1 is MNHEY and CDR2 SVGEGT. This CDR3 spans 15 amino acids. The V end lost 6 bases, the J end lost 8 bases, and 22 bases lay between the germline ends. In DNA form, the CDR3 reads TGTGCCAGCAGACTCACTCGGGACATCGGGCGCGGCTACACCTTC. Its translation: CASRLTRDIGRGYTF.

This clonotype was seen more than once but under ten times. Here the CDR3 reads CAISEGDRGSGNTIYF. In DNA, the CDR3 is TGTGCCATCAGTGAGGGAGACAGGGGATCTGGAAACACCATATATTTT. V usage is TRBV10-3 and J usage is TRBJ1-3; TRBD1 matches at 8 bases. V was clipped by 2 bases and J by 1 base; unmatched bases: 4. Germline loops: CDR1 ENHRY, CDR2 SYGVKD. The CDR3 totals 16 residues.

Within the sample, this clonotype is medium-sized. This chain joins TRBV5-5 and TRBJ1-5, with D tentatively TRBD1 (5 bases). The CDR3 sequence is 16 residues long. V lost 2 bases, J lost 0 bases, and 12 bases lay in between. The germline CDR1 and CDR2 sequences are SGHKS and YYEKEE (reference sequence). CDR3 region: CASSLTGGDSNQPQHF. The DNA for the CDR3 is TGTGCCAGCAGCTTAACCGGAGGGGATAGCAATCAGCCCCAGCATTTT.

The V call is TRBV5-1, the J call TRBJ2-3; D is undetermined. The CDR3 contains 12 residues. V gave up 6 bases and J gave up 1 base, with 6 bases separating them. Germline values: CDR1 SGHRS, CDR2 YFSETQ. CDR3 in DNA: TGCGCCAGCACTCCGGGCACAGATACGCAGTATTTT. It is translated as CASTPGTDTQYF.

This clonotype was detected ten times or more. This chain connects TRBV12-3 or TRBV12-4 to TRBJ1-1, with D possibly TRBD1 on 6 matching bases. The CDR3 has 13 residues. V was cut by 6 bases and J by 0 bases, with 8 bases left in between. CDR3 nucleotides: TGTGCCAGCAGAGGACAGTTGAACACTGAAGCTTTCTTT. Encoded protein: CASRGQLNTEAFF.

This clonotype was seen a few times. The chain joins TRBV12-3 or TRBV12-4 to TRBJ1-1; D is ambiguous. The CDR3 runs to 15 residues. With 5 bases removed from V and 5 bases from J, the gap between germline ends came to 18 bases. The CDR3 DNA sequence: TGTGCCAGCAGTCCCCACACCGTGAGCGGGACTGAAGCTTTCTTT. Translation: CASSPHTVSGTEAFF.

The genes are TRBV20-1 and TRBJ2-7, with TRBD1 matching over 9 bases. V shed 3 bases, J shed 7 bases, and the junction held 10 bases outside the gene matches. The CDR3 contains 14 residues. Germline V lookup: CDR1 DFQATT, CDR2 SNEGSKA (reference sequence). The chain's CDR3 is CSARGDREVEEQYF. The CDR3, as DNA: TGCAGTGCTAGGGGGGACAGGGAGGTGGAGGAGCAGTACTTC.

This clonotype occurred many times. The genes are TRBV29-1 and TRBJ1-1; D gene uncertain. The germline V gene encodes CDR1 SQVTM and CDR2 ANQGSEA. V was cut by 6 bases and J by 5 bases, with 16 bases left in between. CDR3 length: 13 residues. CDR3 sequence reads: CSVLTLRETEAFF. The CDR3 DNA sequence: TGCAGCGTCTTGACTCTAAGGGAAACTGAAGCTTTCTTT.

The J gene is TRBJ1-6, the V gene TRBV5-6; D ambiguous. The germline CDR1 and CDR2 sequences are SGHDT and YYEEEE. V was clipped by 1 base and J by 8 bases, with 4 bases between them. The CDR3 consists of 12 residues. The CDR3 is CASSLLYSPLHF. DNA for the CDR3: TGTGCCAGCAGCTTGTTATATTCACCCCTCCACTTT.